This T cell receptor beta chain was obtained from a study of blood T cell repertoires in COVID-19. Sequenced by immunoSEQ multiplex PCR; TCRdb stores in-frame clones only, minus some. The data show about 200,000 clones, roughly nine tenths seen once. Germline assignment: CDR1 SGHNT and CDR2 YENEEA. V shed 1 base and J shed 2 bases, with 9 bases lying between them. The CDR3 contains 14 residues. The specimen was peripheral blood. The V gene is TRBV11-3, the J gene TRBJ2-7; D is unclear. The sequence came from a woman aged 70 to 79 with acute or convalescent COVID-19. This CDR3 reads CASSLGRRAYEQYF. CDR3 sequence (DNA): TGTGCCAGCAGCTTAGGTCGCCGGGCCTACGAGCAGTACTTC.